This T cell receptor (beta chain) is from a study of blood T cell repertoires in COVID-19. At the level of the study: Acute and convalescent COVID-19 samples came from the United States, Italy and Spain. T cells, B-cell-depleted T cells, or PBMCs provided the cDNA or gDNA that served as material.

As handled by the study authors: Estimated nucleated cell counts came from reference gene primer amplification. Sequencing used immunoSEQ multiplex PCR; TCRdb keeps in-frame clones, though not all of them. Clone size and V and J calls were adopted from that table, with D and trimming inferred from the DNA. The table includes some 83,000 clones, 88% detected once. The CDR3 runs 18 residues. J was trimmed by 0 bases and V by 5 bases; bases with no gene match: 8. The germline gives CDR1 SGHDT, CDR2 YYEEEE. The chain couples TRBV5-6 to TRBJ2-2; 12 bases align to TRBD1. The sample was peripheral blood. The TCR comes from a man aged 60 to 75 with acute or convalescent COVID-19. CDR3 region: CASRTGTGGFANTGELFF. CDR3 DNA sequence: TGTGCCAGCAGAACCGGGACAGGGGGCTTCGCGAACACCGGGGAGCTGTTTTTT.